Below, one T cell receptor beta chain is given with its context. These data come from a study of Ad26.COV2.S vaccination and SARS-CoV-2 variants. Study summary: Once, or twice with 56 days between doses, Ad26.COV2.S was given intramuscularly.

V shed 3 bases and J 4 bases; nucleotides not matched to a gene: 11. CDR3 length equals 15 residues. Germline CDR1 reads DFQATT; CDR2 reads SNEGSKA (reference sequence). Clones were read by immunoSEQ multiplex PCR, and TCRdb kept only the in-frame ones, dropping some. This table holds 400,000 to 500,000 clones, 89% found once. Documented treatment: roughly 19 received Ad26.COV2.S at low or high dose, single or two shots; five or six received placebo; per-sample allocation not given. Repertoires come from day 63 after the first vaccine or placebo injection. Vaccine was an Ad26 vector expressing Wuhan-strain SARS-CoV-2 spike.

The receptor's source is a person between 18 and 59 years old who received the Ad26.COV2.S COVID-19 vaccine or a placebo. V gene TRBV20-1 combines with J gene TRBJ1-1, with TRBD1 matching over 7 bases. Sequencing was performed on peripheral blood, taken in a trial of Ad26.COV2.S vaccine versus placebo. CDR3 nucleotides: TGCAGTGCTAGTCTGGCAGGGGGGATCTTCACTGAAGCTTTCTTT. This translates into CSASLAGGIFTEAFF.